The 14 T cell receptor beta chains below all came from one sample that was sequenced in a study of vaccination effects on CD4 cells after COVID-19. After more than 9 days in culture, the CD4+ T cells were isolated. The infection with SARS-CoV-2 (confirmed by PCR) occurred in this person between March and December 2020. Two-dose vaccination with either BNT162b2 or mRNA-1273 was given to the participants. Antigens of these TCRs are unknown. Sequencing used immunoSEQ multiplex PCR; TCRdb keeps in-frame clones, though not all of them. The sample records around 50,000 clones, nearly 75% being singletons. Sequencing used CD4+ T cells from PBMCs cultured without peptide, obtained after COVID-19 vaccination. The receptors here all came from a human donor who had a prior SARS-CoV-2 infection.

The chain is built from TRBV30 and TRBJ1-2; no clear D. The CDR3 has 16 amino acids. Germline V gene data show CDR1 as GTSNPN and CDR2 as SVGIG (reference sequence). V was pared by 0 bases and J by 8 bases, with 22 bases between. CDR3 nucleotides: TGTGCCTGGAGTGTAATTAGCCCCCAGGTACGGAGGGGCTACACCTTC. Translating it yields CAWSVISPQVRRGYTF.

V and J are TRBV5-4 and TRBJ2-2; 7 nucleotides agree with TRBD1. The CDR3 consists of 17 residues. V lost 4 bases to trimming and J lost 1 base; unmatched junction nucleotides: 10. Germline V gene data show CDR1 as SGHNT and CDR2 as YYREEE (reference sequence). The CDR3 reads CASSRRTGTENTGELFF. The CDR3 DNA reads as TGTGCCAGCAGCCGACGAACCGGGACAGAGAACACCGGGGAGCTGTTTTTT.

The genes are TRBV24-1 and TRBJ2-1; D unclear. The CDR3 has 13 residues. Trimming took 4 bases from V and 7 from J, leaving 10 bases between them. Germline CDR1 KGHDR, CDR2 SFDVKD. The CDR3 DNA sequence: TGTGCCACCAGTGACCCGGGCCTGAATGAGCAGTTCTTC. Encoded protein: CATSDPGLNEQFF.

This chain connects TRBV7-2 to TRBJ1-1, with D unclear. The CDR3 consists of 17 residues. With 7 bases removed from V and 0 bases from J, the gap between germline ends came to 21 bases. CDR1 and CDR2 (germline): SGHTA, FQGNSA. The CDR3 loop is CASNPGLGRRLNTEAFF. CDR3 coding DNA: TGTGCCAGCAACCCTGGGCTGGGAAGACGGTTGAACACTGAAGCTTTCTTT. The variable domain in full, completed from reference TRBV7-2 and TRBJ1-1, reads GAGVSQSPSNKVTEKGKDVELRCDPISGHTALYWYRQSLGQGLEFLIYFQGNSAPDKSGLPSDRFSAERTGGSVSTLTIQRTQQEDSAVYLCASNPGLGRRLNTEAFFGQGTRLTVV.

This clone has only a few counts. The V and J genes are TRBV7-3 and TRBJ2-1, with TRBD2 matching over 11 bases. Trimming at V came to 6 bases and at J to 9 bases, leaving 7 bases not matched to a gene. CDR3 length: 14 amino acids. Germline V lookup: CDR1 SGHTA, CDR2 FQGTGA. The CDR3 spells CASSVSGGDTEQFF. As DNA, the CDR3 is TGTGCCAGCAGTGTTAGCGGGGGGGACACTGAGCAGTTCTTC.

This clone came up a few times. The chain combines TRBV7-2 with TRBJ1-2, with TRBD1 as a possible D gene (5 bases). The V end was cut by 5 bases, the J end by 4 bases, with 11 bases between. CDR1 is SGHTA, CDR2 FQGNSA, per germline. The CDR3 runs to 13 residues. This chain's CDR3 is CASSQLGLYGYTF. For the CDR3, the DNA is TGTGCCAGCAGCCAATTGGGACTCTATGGCTACACCTTC.

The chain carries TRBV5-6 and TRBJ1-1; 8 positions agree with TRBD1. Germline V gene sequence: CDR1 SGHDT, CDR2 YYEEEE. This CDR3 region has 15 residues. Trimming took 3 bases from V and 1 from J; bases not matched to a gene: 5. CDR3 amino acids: CASSSLDRENTEAFF. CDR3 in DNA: TGTGCCAGCAGCTCGTTGGACAGGGAGAACACTGAAGCTTTCTTT.

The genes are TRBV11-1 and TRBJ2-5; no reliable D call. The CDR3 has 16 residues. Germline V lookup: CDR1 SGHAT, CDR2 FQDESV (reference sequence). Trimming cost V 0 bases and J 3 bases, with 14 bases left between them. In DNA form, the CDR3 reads TGTGCCAGCAGCTTAGCGCCGGTGCTGGCGAAAGAGACCCAGTACTTC. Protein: CASSLAPVLAKETQYF.

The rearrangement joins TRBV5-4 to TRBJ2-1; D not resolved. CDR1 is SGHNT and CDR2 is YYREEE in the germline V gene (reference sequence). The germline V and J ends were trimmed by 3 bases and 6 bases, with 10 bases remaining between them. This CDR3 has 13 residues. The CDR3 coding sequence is TGTGCCAGCAGCTCCGCCTGGGCCAATGAGCAGTTCTTC. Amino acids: CASSSAWANEQFF.

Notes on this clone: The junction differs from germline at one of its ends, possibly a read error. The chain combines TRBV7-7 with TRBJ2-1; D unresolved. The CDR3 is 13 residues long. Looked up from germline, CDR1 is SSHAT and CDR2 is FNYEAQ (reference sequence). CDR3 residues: CASSLGSHNEQFF. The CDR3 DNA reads TGTGCTAGCAGCTTAGGCTCTCACAATGAGCAGTTCTTC.

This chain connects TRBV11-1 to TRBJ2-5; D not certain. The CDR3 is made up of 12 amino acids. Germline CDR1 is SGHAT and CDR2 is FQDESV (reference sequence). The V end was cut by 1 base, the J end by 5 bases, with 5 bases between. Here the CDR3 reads CASSLGPETQYF. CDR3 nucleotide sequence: TGTGCCAGCAGCTTAGGACCGGAGACCCAGTACTTC.

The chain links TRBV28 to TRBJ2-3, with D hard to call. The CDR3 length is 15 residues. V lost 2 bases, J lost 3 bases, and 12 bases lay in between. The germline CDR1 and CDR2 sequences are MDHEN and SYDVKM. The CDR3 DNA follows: TGTGCCAGCAGTTTACTGGGCAGAGATACAGATACGCAGTATTTT. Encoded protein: CASSLLGRDTDTQYF.

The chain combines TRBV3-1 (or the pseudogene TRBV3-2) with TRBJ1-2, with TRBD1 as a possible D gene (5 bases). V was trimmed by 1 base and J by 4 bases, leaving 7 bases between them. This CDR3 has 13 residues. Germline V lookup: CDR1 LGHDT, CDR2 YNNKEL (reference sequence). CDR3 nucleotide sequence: TGTGCCAGCAGCCAAGCTGGGGCCTATGGCTACACCTTC. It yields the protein CASSQAGAYGYTF.

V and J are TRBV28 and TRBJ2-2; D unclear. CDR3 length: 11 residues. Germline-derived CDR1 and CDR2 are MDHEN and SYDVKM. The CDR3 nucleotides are TGTGTTACAAACAACGGCGGGGAGCTGTTTTTT. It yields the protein CVTNNGGELFF.